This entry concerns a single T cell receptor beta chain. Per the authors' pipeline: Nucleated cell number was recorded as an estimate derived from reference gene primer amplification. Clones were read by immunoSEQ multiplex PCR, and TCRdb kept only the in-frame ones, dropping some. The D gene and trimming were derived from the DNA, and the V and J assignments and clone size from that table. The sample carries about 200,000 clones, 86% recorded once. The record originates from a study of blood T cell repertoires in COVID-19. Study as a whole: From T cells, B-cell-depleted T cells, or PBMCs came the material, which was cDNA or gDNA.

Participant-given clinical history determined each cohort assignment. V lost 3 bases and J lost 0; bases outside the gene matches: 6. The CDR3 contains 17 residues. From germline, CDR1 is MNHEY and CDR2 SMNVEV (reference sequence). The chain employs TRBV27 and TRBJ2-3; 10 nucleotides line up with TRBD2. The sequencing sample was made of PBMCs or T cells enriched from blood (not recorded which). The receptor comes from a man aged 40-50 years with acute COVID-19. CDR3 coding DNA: TGTGCCAGCAGTTTGAGAGCGGGAGGGCTTAGCACAGATACGCAGTATTTT. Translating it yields CASSLRAGGLSTDTQYF.